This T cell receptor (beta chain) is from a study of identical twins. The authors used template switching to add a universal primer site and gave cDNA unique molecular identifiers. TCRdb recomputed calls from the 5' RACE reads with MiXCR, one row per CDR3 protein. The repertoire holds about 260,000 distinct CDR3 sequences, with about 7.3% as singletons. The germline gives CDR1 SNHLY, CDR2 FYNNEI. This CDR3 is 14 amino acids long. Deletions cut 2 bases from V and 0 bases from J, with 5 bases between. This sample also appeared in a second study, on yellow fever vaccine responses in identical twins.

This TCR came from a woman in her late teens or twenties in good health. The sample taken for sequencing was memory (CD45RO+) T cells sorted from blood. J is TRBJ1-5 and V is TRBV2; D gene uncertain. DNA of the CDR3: TGTGCCAGCAGTGAACATGTTAGCAATCAGCCCCAGCATTTT. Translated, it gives CASSEHVSNQPQHF.